The 14 T cell receptor beta chains below all came from one sample that was sequenced in a study of glioma-infiltrating T cells after dendritic cell vaccination. The assay was immunoSEQ multiplex PCR, and TCRdb's table has in-frame clones only and misses some. The sample has roughly 52,000 clones, 65% to 90% seen once. Sequences were derived from blood, sampled before dendritic cell vaccination. The receptor set was obtained from a human donor with glioblastoma.

V gene TRBV11-3 combines with J gene TRBJ2-1, with 15 bases aligning to TRBD2. The CDR3 has 15 residues. The V gene end was trimmed by 5 bases and the J gene end by 6 bases; junction bases not matched to a gene: 2. Germline CDR1 and CDR2: SGHNT and YENEEA. The CDR3, as DNA: TGTGCCAGCAGCCCGGGACTAGCGGGGGGCAATGAGCAGTTCTTC. Its translation is CASSPGLAGGNEQFF.

The J gene is TRBJ2-1, the V gene TRBV18; weak D call: TRBD2 (5 bases). CDR3 length: 18 residues. The germline gives CDR1 KGHSH, CDR2 LQKENI. Trimming removed 6 bases from V and 3 bases from J, with 24 bases in between. DNA for the CDR3: TGTGCCAGCTCCCGTAACTTCCACCGGACCGGGGACTACAATGAGCAGTTCTTC. This gives the protein CASSRNFHRTGDYNEQFF. The full variable domain, in which reference TRBV18 and TRBJ2-1 provide the parts outside the CDR3, is NAGVMQNPRHLVRRRGQEARLRCSPMKGHSHVYWYRQLPEEGLKFMVYLQKENIIDESGMPKERFSAEFPKEGPSILRIQQVVRGDSAAYFCASSRNFHRTGDYNEQFFGPGTRLTVL.

This sequence joins TRBV29-1 and TRBJ2-5; TRBD2 matches 12 bases. Germline V gene sequence: CDR1 SQVTM, CDR2 ANQGSEA. The CDR3 runs to 17 residues. V trimming: 4 bases; J trimming: 4 bases; junction bases outside the gene matches: 13. The CDR3 DNA sequence: TGCAGCGTTGGGGGGGTCGGACTAGCGGGGAAGGGAGAGACCCAGTACTTC. Protein product: CSVGGVGLAGKGETQYF.

The chain employs TRBV10-3 and TRBJ2-7; TRBD2 might be the D (5 bases). The CDR3 contains 12 residues. V was pared by 5 bases and J by 6 bases, with 11 bases between. CDR1 and CDR2 (germline): ENHRY, SYGVKD. In DNA, the CDR3 is TGTGCCATCAGTACAATCCTAGCCGAGCAGTACTTC. Translation gives CAISTILAEQYF.

This clone was detected only once. The chain couples TRBV25-1 to TRBJ2-1, with D unclear. The germline V gene encodes CDR1 MGHDK and CDR2 SYGVNS. This CDR3 is 13 amino acids long. V was clipped by 8 bases and J by 4 bases, with 12 bases between them. CDR3 loop: CASVPRQYNEQFF. As DNA, the CDR3 is TGTGCCAGCGTCCCGCGGCAGTACAATGAGCAGTTCTTC.

This chain links TRBV10-1 with TRBJ2-7, with TRBD1 as a possible D gene (5 bases). The CDR3 length is 14 residues. Germline V gives CDR1 WNHNN, CDR2 SYGVQD (reference sequence). V was shortened by 3 bases and J by 6 bases, with 15 bases between the two germline ends. CDR3: CASSDSLGEFEQYF. The DNA of the CDR3 is TGCGCCAGCAGTGATAGCCTAGGGGAATTCGAGCAGTACTTC.

The V call is TRBV5-5, the J call TRBJ1-1, with D perhaps TRBD1 (6 bases). CDR1 SGHKS and CDR2 YYEKEE come from the germline V gene (reference sequence). This CDR3 spans 16 amino acids. Trimming removed 0 bases at V and 1 base at J, with 13 bases between. CDR3 coding DNA: TGTGCCAGCAGCTTGGCAGGGGTTCAAGGGAACACTGAAGCTTTCTTT. It yields the protein CASSLAGVQGNTEAFF.

V is TRBV7-6 and J is TRBJ1-6, with D maybe TRBD1 (6 bases). CDR1 and CDR2 (germline): SGHVS, FNYEAQ. V lost 1 base to trimming and J lost 10 bases, with 11 bases between them. This CDR3 comprises 14 residues. Here the CDR3 DNA reads TGTGCCAGCAGCTTAGGGCAGGGGTCCTCACCCCTCCACTTT. This encodes CASSLGQGSSPLHF.

The chain links TRBV7-9 to TRBJ1-5; D is unclear. V dropped 7 bases and J dropped 2 bases, with 9 bases sitting between them. Germline CDR1 is SEHNR and CDR2 is FQNEAQ (reference sequence). The CDR3 is made up of 13 amino acids. As DNA, the CDR3 is TGTGCCAGCACCCCGAGTGGCAATCAGCCCCAGCATTTT. It codes for CASTPSGNQPQHF.

The chain carries TRBV6-1 and TRBJ2-7; D perhaps matches TRBD2 (5 bases). This CDR3 spans 15 amino acids. V gave up 0 bases and J gave up 3 bases, with 12 bases separating them. Germline loops: CDR1 MNHNS, CDR2 SASEGT. The CDR3 DNA follows: TGTGCCAGCAGTGAAGCGCGCAGCGGATACTACGAGCAGTACTTC. It encodes CASSEARSGYYEQYF.

The genes are TRBV28 and TRBJ2-3; tentative D call: TRBD2 (6 bases). Trimming cost V 4 bases and J 0 bases, with 8 bases left between them. Per the germline V gene, CDR1 is MDHEN and CDR2 is SYDVKM. The CDR3 sequence is 14 residues long. CDR3 coding DNA: TGTGCCAGCAGTTCTAGCGCTAGCACAGATACGCAGTATTTT. Encoded protein: CASSSSASTDTQYF.

This chain uses TRBV11-3 with TRBJ2-6; D perhaps matches TRBD1 (5 bases). The V gene lost 5 bases and the J gene lost 0 bases, with 17 bases spanning the gap. Germline V CDR1 and CDR2: SGHNT, YENEEA. This CDR3 is 18 amino acids long. The CDR3 region has the DNA TGTGCCAGCAGCCCGAAGACAGTCGTGAGCTCTGGGGCCAACGTCCTGACTTTC. Protein sequence: CASSPKTVVSSGANVLTF.

This chain joins TRBV6-1 and TRBJ2-2; 8 bases align to TRBD2. V trimming: 8 bases; J trimming: 6 bases; junction bases outside the gene matches: 8. Per the germline V gene, CDR1 is MNHNS and CDR2 is SASEGT. This CDR3 has 14 residues. The CDR3 DNA sequence: TGTGCCAGCGGTAGCGGGGCGGGGGCCGGGGAGCTGTTTTTT. Amino acid sequence: CASGSGAGAGELFF.

The J gene is TRBJ1-1, the V gene TRBV5-1; 7 bases fit TRBD1. CDR1 and CDR2 (germline): SGHRS, YFSETQ. CDR3 length: 16 amino acids. The V gene end was trimmed by 0 bases and the J gene end by 7 bases; junction bases not matched to a gene: 12. CDR3 loop: CASSLGQGTRALEAFF. The CDR3, as DNA: TGCGCCAGCAGCTTGGGACAGGGAACGCGTGCCCTTGAAGCTTTCTTT. Variable domain in full (rest from reference TRBV5-1 and TRBJ1-1): KAGVTQTPRYLIKTRGQQVTLSCSPISGHRSVSWYQQTPGQGLQFLFEYFSETQRNKGNFPGRFSGRQFSNSRSEMNVSTLELGDSALYLCASSLGQGTRALEAFFGQGTRLTVV.